The source of this TCR beta chain is a study of T cell responses to AZD1222 COVID-19 vaccine. The overall study: Whether given at about 4 or about 12 weeks, second doses were pooled.

Only in-frame clones appear in the TCRdb table, and some are missing; sequencing was by immunoSEQ multiplex PCR. The sample yields tens of thousands of clones, under 90% seen once. About this clone: What it binds is not known.

The V and J ends lost 5 bases and 2 bases respectively, with 10 bases between them. The CDR3 has 14 amino acids. Germline values: CDR1 LNHDA, CDR2 SQIVND (reference sequence). Points from the study as a whole: Donors in the cohort were predominantly white British and more often female, and clonal diversity was possibly underestimated. Sampling that yielded the repertoires occurred only after the peak T cell response. Close to half of all spike-specific TCRs reportedly target regions of the variants that are unmutated.

This sequence was found in an adult in good health. The rearrangement links TRBV19 to TRBJ1-5; D possibly corresponds to TRBD1 (5 bases). The sequencing here drew on peripheral blood, taken on day 0 of AZD1222 vaccination. In DNA, the CDR3 is TGTGCCAGTAGTCCCCGGGGGGGCAATCAGCCCCAGCATTTT. Amino acid sequence: CASSPRGGNQPQHF.